Below are 25 T cell receptor beta chains sequenced from a single sample in a study of cytomegalovirus exposure and HLA in healthy donors. PCR used 60 Vbeta primers and 13 Jbeta primers. Sequenced by immunoSEQ multiplex PCR; TCRdb stores in-frame clones only, minus some. The table has more than 95,000 clones, 60% to 75% seen once. The sample was PBMCs. Receptor source: a woman in her forties or fifties in good health and CMV-seropositive.

CDR3 nucleotides: TGCGCCAGCAGCCAAGGGGATCCGACAGGGGCCAATTCACCCCTCCACTTT. This gives the protein CASSQGDPTGANSPLHF. J is TRBJ1-6 and V is TRBV4-3; 8 positions agree with TRBD1. Germline CDR1 reads LGHNA; CDR2 reads YSLEER. The CDR3 covers 17 residues. The V segment lost 1 base and the J segment 7 bases; nucleotides outside the gene matches: 9.

The genes are TRBV7-8 and TRBJ1-2, with D possibly being TRBD1 (6 bases). Per germline, CDR1 SGHVS and CDR2 FQNEAQ. Trimming took off 5 bases at V and 4 bases at J, with 26 bases between the two ends. This CDR3 has 18 amino acids. The CDR3 coding sequence is TGTGCCAGCAGCCCTAGCCGCCGGCTCTCAGGGGACGGCTATGGCTACACCTTC. Amino acid sequence: CASSPSRRLSGDGYGYTF.

The chain has TRBV6-6 and TRBJ2-1; TRBD1 matches at 12 bases. The germline V gene encodes CDR1 MNHNY and CDR2 SVGAGI (reference sequence). The J segment lost 8 bases and the V segment lost 6 bases, leaving 5 bases of the junction unmatched. CDR3 length: 14 amino acids. The CDR3 coding sequence is TGTGCCAGCAGGGGGACAGGGGGCTTCGATGAGCAGTTCTTC. This translates into CASRGTGGFDEQFF.

This sequence joins TRBV7-2 and TRBJ1-6; TRBD1 agrees at 8 bases. Unmatched junction bases numbered 4, after V lost 2 bases and J lost 10 bases. This CDR3 spans 14 amino acids. In germline, CDR1 is SGHTA, CDR2 FQGNSA. The CDR3 loop reads CASSLTGGGSPLHF. In nucleotides, the CDR3 is TGTGCCAGCAGCTTAACAGGGGGAGGGTCACCCCTCCACTTT.

V and J are TRBV7-2 and TRBJ1-2, with 7 bases aligning to TRBD1. V shed 5 bases and J 4 bases; nucleotides not matched to a gene: 7. Germline CDR1 reads SGHTA; CDR2 reads FQGNSA. The CDR3 contains 14 residues. CDR3 loop: CASSQGGAGYGYTF. The CDR3 DNA reads as TGTGCCAGCAGCCAGGGGGGCGCCGGCTATGGCTACACCTTC. Variable domain in full (rest from reference TRBV7-2 and TRBJ1-2): GAGVSQSPSNKVTEKGKDVELRCDPISGHTALYWYRQSLGQGLEFLIYFQGNSAPDKSGLPSDRFSAERTGGSVSTLTIQRTQQEDSAVYLCASSQGGAGYGYTFGSGTRLTVV.

The chain employs TRBV28 and TRBJ2-7; TRBD1 matches at 7 bases. This CDR3 spans 13 amino acids. V lost 6 bases and J lost 1; bases outside the gene matches: 3. Germline V gene data show CDR1 as MDHEN and CDR2 as SYDVKM. The CDR3 DNA reads as TGTGCCAGCAGGCGGACAGGTTCCTACGAGCAGTACTTC. It yields the protein CASRRTGSYEQYF. The complete variable domain, with remaining parts taken from reference TRBV28 and TRBJ2-7, reads DVKVTQSSRYLVKRTGEKVFLECVQDMDHENMFWYRQDPGLGLRLIYFSYDVKMKEKGDIPEGYSVSREKKERFSLILESASTNQTSMYLCASRRTGSYEQYFGPGTRLTVT.

The J gene is TRBJ2-5, the V gene TRBV29-1; TRBD2 matches at 8 bases. Germline V gene lookup returns CDR1 SQVTM and CDR2 ANQGSEA. V dropped 1 base and J dropped 0; count of bases not matched to a gene: 4. The CDR3 has 15 residues. CDR3 sequence reads: CSVEVASGYQETQYF. The CDR3 coding sequence is TGCAGCGTTGAAGTGGCTAGCGGGTACCAAGAGACCCAGTACTTC.

The J gene is TRBJ1-6, the V gene TRBV5-1; TRBD1 might be the D (5 bases). V gave up 3 bases and J gave up 7 bases, with 8 bases separating them. The germline V gene encodes CDR1 SGHRS and CDR2 YFSETQ. The CDR3 is 13 amino acids. As DNA, the CDR3 is TGCGCCAGCAGCTGGGGGGGGAATTCACCCCTCCACTTT. Translating it yields CASSWGGNSPLHF.

For the CDR3, the DNA is TGTGCCAGCTCACCGTGGGAGTACACTGAAGCTTTCTTT. Encoded protein: CASSPWEYTEAFF. The chain employs TRBV18 and TRBJ1-1; D remains unclear. There are 13 residues in the CDR3. Germline CDR1 KGHSH, CDR2 LQKENI. Trimming took off 3 bases at V and 3 bases at J, with 8 bases between the two ends.

This CDR3 is CATSRDTDQPQHF. The CDR3, as DNA: TGTGCCACCAGCAGAGATACAGATCAGCCCCAGCATTTT. This chain connects TRBV15 to TRBJ1-5, with D unresolved. The CDR3 covers 13 residues. In germline, CDR1 is LNHNV, CDR2 YYDKDF (reference sequence). The V end was cut by 0 bases, the J end by 5 bases, with 5 bases between.

V is TRBV6-6 and J is TRBJ1-2, with D hard to call. The CDR3 consists of 14 residues. Germline CDR1 reads MNHNY; CDR2 reads SVGAGI (reference sequence). The V and J ends lost 0 bases and 4 bases respectively, with 9 bases between them. The CDR3: CASSYSSSSYGYTF. The CDR3 DNA sequence: TGTGCCAGCAGTTACTCCAGTTCGTCCTATGGCTACACCTTC.

This chain uses TRBV10-3 with TRBJ2-5, with 9 bases lining up with TRBD1. Gene TRBJ2-7 matches the end of the DNA better, so the J call may be wrong. Germline-derived CDR1 and CDR2 are ENHRY and SYGVKD. The CDR3 totals 15 residues. CDR3 protein: CAIGGERDRAYEQYF. The CDR3 region has the DNA TGTGCCATCGGGGGAGAGAGGGACAGGGCTTACGAGCAGTACTTC.

This sequence joins TRBV7-3 and TRBJ2-2; TRBD2 matches at 11 bases. The germline gives CDR1 SGHTA, CDR2 FQGTGA. With 5 bases clipped from V and 6 bases from J, the junction kept 11 bases outside the gene matches. The CDR3 totals 17 residues. CDR3 DNA sequence: TGTGCCAGCAGCCCCACCCTTAGCGGGGGGGCCCCCGGGGAGCTGTTTTTT. Translated, it gives CASSPTLSGGAPGELFF.

The rearrangement joins TRBV9 to TRBJ1-6, with a tentative D call TRBD1 (6 bases). Trimming shortened V by 0 bases and J by 10 bases, and 14 bases separated the two germline ends. The V gene's germline CDR1 is SGDLS and CDR2 YYNGEE. This CDR3 is 15 amino acids long. CDR3 loop: CASSVDPQGLSPLHF. CDR3 nucleotides: TGTGCCAGCAGCGTAGACCCCCAGGGGCTCTCACCCCTCCACTTT.

The V gene is TRBV15, the J gene TRBJ1-1, with D perhaps TRBD1 (5 bases). CDR3 length: 16 residues. The V end was cut by 0 bases, the J end by 4 bases, with 15 bases between. Germline V lookup: CDR1 LNHNV, CDR2 YYDKDF (reference sequence). CDR3 DNA sequence: TGTGCCACCAGCAGAGAACCTCCCAGGGCGAGCACTGAAGCTTTCTTT. This codes for CATSREPPRASTEAFF.

The CDR3 coding sequence is TGTGCCAGTAGACCGCAGGGTAGAGGCACCTACGAGCAGTACTTC. Protein: CASRPQGRGTYEQYF. The J gene is TRBJ2-7, the V gene TRBV19; the D gene is possibly TRBD1 (5 bases). This CDR3 is 15 amino acids long. Trimming removed 6 bases at V and 2 bases at J, with 17 bases between. From germline, CDR1 is LNHDA and CDR2 SQIVND (reference sequence).

The chain couples TRBV14 to TRBJ1-6, with 12 bases matching TRBD1. Germline CDR1 is SGHDN and CDR2 is FVKESK. V dropped 6 bases and J dropped 10; count of bases not matched to a gene: 4. This CDR3 has 14 amino acids. The CDR3 here is CASRAGTGGSPLHF. For the CDR3, the DNA is TGTGCCAGCAGGGCCGGGACAGGGGGCTCACCCCTCCACTTT. Combining the CDR3 with reference TRBV14 and TRBJ1-6 gives the whole variable domain EAGVTQFPSHSVIEKGQTVTLRCDPISGHDNLYWYRRVMGKEIKFLLHFVKESKQDESGMPNNRFLAERTGGTYSTLKVQPAELEDSGVYFCASRAGTGGSPLHFGNGTRLTVT.

Remarks on this clone: Distinct nucleotide sequences in the sample also encode this CDR3. The chain employs TRBV9 and TRBJ1-2; maybe TRBD1 (6 bases). V shed 1 base and J shed 7 bases, with 20 bases lying between them. This CDR3 is built from 16 residues. CDR1 SGDLS and CDR2 YYNGEE come from the germline V gene. Written as DNA, the CDR3 is TGTGCCAGCAGCGTATCCCGGGACACCATCAATTCTGGCTACACCTTC. It yields the protein CASSVSRDTINSGYTF.

The CDR3 protein is CASTREKNEKLFF. The CDR3 DNA reads as TGTGCCAGCACCAGGGAAAAGAATGAAAAACTGTTTTTT. The V call is TRBV6-5, the J call TRBJ1-4; perhaps TRBD1 as D (5 bases). V shed 7 bases and J shed 5 bases, with 11 bases lying between them. This CDR3 is built from 13 residues. Germline V gene lookup returns CDR1 MNHEY and CDR2 SVGAGI.

This chain joins TRBV6-6 and TRBJ2-2, with 8 bases lining up with TRBD1. CDR3 length: 14 amino acids. CDR1 MNHNY and CDR2 SVGAGI come from the germline V gene (reference sequence). Trimming at V came to 2 bases and at J to 5 bases, leaving 1 base not matched to a gene. Written as DNA, the CDR3 is TGTGCCAGCAGTTACAGGACAGGGACCGGGGAGCTGTTTTTT. It codes for CASSYRTGTGELFF.

The chain combines TRBV5-1 with TRBJ2-3; perhaps TRBD2 as D (6 bases). V lost 4 bases and J 5 bases, leaving 23 bases between the germline ends. CDR1 and CDR2 (germline): SGHRS, YFSETQ. CDR3 length: 17 amino acids. The CDR3 DNA follows: TGCGCCAGCAGCCGAGCCCCTACCGGACGGGGAGGAGATACGCAGTATTTT. Translation gives CASSRAPTGRGGDTQYF.

This chain uses TRBV19 with TRBJ2-5, with D maybe TRBD1 (6 bases). Germline CDR1 and CDR2: LNHDA and SQIVND (reference sequence). V was clipped by 6 bases and J by 0 bases, with 8 bases between them. The length of the CDR3 is 13 residues. As DNA, the CDR3 is TGTGCCAGTAGCGGACAGCACCAAGAGACCCAGTACTTC. As protein: CASSGQHQETQYF. The whole variable domain, remainder taken from reference TRBV19 and TRBJ2-5, is DGGITQSPKYLFRKEGQNVTLSCEQNLNHDAMYWYRQDPGQGLRLIYYSQIVNDFQKGDIAEGYSVSREKKESFPLTVTSAQKNPTAFYLCASSGQHQETQYFGPGTRLLVL.

V and J are TRBV3-2 and TRBJ2-7; the table names TRBD1, a call not compared with the DNA. TRBV3-2 is termed a pseudogene. This CDR3 is built from 8 residues. The CDR3 here is CASVRQYF. The DNA of the CDR3 is TGTGCCAGCGTCAGGCAGTACTTC.

This sequence joins TRBV5-5 and TRBJ2-3, with TRBD1 matching 7 bases. The CDR3 is 15 amino acids. V gave up 2 bases and J gave up 0 bases; unmatched junction bases: 3. Germline CDR1 and CDR2: SGHKS and YYEKEE (reference sequence). CDR3 region: CASSLGTVSTDTQYF. DNA for the CDR3: TGTGCCAGCAGCTTAGGGACAGTGAGCACAGATACGCAGTATTTT.

This sequence joins TRBV9 and TRBJ1-2; TRBD1 is a possible D gene (6 bases). Germline V gene lookup returns CDR1 SGDLS and CDR2 YYNGEE. The CDR3 totals 13 residues. Trimming took off 4 bases at V and 4 bases at J, with 11 bases between the two ends. The CDR3 DNA sequence: TGTGCCAGCAGCCTACAGGGAACCTATGGCTACACCTTC. Translated: CASSLQGTYGYTF.